This T cell receptor (beta chain) was profiled in a study of blood T cell repertoires in COVID-19. About the research overall: In each case, the material was cDNA or gDNA derived from T cells, B-cell-depleted T cells, or PBMCs.

In the original analysis: Amplifying reference gene primers gave estimates of nucleated cell counts. The table came from immunoSEQ multiplex PCR; TCRdb's copy has only in-frame clones and leaves some out. V and J calls and clone size come straight from that table; D and trimming were deduced from the DNA. Among 60,000 to 75,000 clones, 87% were seen once, and the ten largest hold 4% to 5.5%. From germline, CDR1 is MNHEY and CDR2 SVGAGI. The V and J ends lost 6 bases and 4 bases, in that order; junction bases with no gene match: 5. The CDR3 is 13 amino acids. The V gene is TRBV6-5, the J gene TRBJ1-1; TRBD1 matches 7 bases. The receptor comes from a man aged 50-59 years with active COVID-19. Material: peripheral blood. In DNA form, the CDR3 reads TGTGCCAGCAGAGAGACAGGGAGCACTGAAGCTTTCTTT. The encoded protein is CASRETGSTEAFF.